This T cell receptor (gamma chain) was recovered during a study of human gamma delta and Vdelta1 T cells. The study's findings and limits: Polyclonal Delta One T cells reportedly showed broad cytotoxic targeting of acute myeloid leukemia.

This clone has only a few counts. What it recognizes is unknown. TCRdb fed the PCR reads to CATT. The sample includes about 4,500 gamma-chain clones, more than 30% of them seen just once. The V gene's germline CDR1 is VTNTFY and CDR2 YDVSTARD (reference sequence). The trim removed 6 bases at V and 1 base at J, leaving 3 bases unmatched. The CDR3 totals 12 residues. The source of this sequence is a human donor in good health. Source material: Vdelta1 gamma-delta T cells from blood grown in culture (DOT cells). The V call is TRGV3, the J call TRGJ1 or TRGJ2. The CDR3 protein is CATWQNYYKKLF. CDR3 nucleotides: TGTGCCACCTGGCAAAATTATTATAAGAAACTCTTT.